Presented here are 21 T cell receptor beta chains from one specimen sequenced in a study of neurological immune-mediated disorders (dated by TCRdb to about 2019). The time point label, read with the paper, signifies: longitudinal time-point 2. The receptor library was made with 5' RACE. Instrument on record: Illumina HiSeq 2500. TCRdb reran the public reads through fastp at Q25 and MiXCR, keeping productive beta chains. Each entry is one CDR3 protein sequence, shown with its most common DNA and genes. A total of approximately 30,000 distinct CDR3 sequences appear in this sample, about 13% of them only once. Approximately 2.3% of the sample lies in the top ten. The sequenced material came from PBMCs. These receptors came from a woman in her 40s in good health.

This clonotype was seen ten or more times. The CDR3 spells CASRGLAVNTGELFF. DNA for the CDR3: TGTGCCAGCAGGGGACTAGCGGTTAACACCGGGGAGCTGTTTTTT. The chain links TRBV7-2 to TRBJ2-2, with 11 bases matching TRBD2. V lost 6 bases and J lost 2; bases outside the gene matches: 2. The V gene's germline CDR1 is SGHTA and CDR2 FQGNSA. The CDR3 loop spans 15 amino acids.

This clonotype was counted many times. V is TRBV7-2 and J is TRBJ1-2; D remains unclear. The germline gives CDR1 SGHTA, CDR2 FQGNSA. CDR3 length equals 12 residues. V lost 5 bases to trimming and J lost 6 bases, with 10 bases between them. The CDR3 here is CASSPRTDGYTF. The CDR3 DNA reads TGTGCCAGCAGCCCAAGGACGGATGGCTACACCTTC.

There are many counts of this clonotype. The rearrangement uses TRBV5-6 and TRBJ1-5; maybe TRBD1 (5 bases). The CDR3 has 14 amino acids. V was shortened by 6 bases and J by 2 bases, with 12 bases between the two germline ends. Germline assignment: CDR1 SGHDT and CDR2 YYEEEE. CDR3 region: CASTRRDGNQPQHF. Here the CDR3 DNA reads TGTGCCAGCACACGCCGGGACGGCAATCAGCCCCAGCATTTT.

This clonotype occurred many times. The CDR3: CATRVDRAAYEQYF. The CDR3 nucleotides read TGTGCCACCAGGGTCGACAGGGCAGCGTACGAGCAGTACTTC. The J gene is TRBJ2-7, the V gene TRBV15; 7 bases match TRBD1. The CDR3 runs to 14 residues. Trimming took 6 bases from V and 4 from J; bases not matched to a gene: 9. The germline CDR1 and CDR2 sequences are LNHNV and YYDKDF (reference sequence).

This clonotype showed up many times. The J gene is TRBJ2-1, the V gene TRBV20-1, with D perhaps matching TRBD2 (5 bases). The V gene's germline CDR1 is DFQATT and CDR2 SNEGSKA (reference sequence). This CDR3 has 16 amino acids. V was trimmed by 6 bases and J by 0 bases, leaving 18 bases between them. DNA for the CDR3: TGCAGTGCGAGGCTGATGGAGGCGGGCTCCTACAATGAGCAGTTCTTC. This codes for CSARLMEAGSYNEQFF.

This clonotype occurred many times. V and J are TRBV18 and TRBJ2-1; no firm D call. Germline V gives CDR1 KGHSH, CDR2 LQKENI. The CDR3 is 13 residues long. Trimming stripped 0 bases from V and 9 bases from J, with 9 bases between. CDR3 region: CASSPPLILEQFF. CDR3 sequence (DNA): TGTGCCAGCTCACCACCGCTGATCCTTGAGCAGTTCTTC.

This clonotype was seen repeatedly, ten times or more. J is TRBJ1-2 and V is TRBV12-3 or TRBV12-4, with D unclear. The CDR3 covers 12 residues. V lost 2 bases and J 8 bases, leaving 9 bases between the germline ends. The CDR3 reads CASSLSLAGYTF. In DNA form, the CDR3 reads TGTGCCAGCAGTTTATCTCTCGCCGGCTACACCTTC.

This clonotype was counted at least ten times. The chain has TRBV7-8 and TRBJ2-3, with 7 nucleotides matching TRBD2. Germline-derived CDR1 and CDR2 are SGHVS and FQNEAQ. The length of the CDR3 is 16 residues. The V segment lost 5 bases and the J segment 2 bases; nucleotides outside the gene matches: 10. The CDR3 DNA reads as TGTGCCAGCAGCGCCTGGGACTACGCCTTCACAGATACGCAGTATTTT. Translated, it gives CASSAWDYAFTDTQYF.

This clonotype was seen repeatedly, ten times or more. The chain couples TRBV20-1 to TRBJ1-6; possibly TRBD1 for D (5 bases). CDR3 size: 14 residues. Trimming cost V 5 bases and J 7 bases, with 15 bases left between them. Germline V gene lookup returns CDR1 DFQATT and CDR2 SNEGSKA (reference sequence). The CDR3 DNA sequence: TGCAGTGCTCTAGGCGCAGGGACGAATTCACCCCTCCACTTT. Protein: CSALGAGTNSPLHF.

This clonotype has at least ten counts. V gene TRBV24-1 combines with J gene TRBJ2-3; 8 positions match TRBD2. The CDR3 is made up of 16 amino acids. Germline V gene sequence: CDR1 KGHDR, CDR2 SFDVKD. The V segment lost 7 bases and the J segment 2 bases; nucleotides outside the gene matches: 10. CDR3 in amino acids: CATSPSAAGDTDTQYF. CDR3 nucleotide sequence: TGTGCCACCAGCCCTTCTGCAGCGGGAGACACAGATACGCAGTATTTT.

This clonotype was observed many times. A junction boundary mismatches the germline segment, possibly from a read error. J is TRBJ2-1 and V is TRBV11-2, with D perhaps matching TRBD1 (5 bases). The germline V gene has CDR1 SGHAT and CDR2 FQNNGV. There are 13 residues in the CDR3. The CDR3 DNA reads as TGTGCCAGCAGGTTAGGGGTTGGAAATGAGCAGTTCTTC. It encodes CASRLGVGNEQFF.

Many counts were recorded for this clonotype. The V and J genes are TRBV5-1 and TRBJ1-2; D may be TRBD1 (6 bases). The CDR3 runs 16 residues. Germline loops: CDR1 SGHRS, CDR2 YFSETQ. Trimming removed 1 base at V and 4 bases at J, with 17 bases between. The DNA for the CDR3 is TGCGCCAGCAGCTTGAGTACCGGGGGCCCTTTCTATGGCTACACCTTC. Encoded protein: CASSLSTGGPFYGYTF.

This clonotype was observed a handful of times. The chain joins TRBV3-1 to TRBJ1-2, with TRBD1 matching over 11 bases. The CDR3 consists of 14 residues. Germline V gene data show CDR1 as LGHDT and CDR2 as YNNKEL (reference sequence). Germline trimming cut 4 bases from V and 5 bases from J; bases unmatched to any gene: 3. The CDR3, as DNA: TGTGCCAGCAGCCCGGACAGGGGGCTTTATGGCTACACCTTC. The encoded protein is CASSPDRGLYGYTF.

This clonotype has a count of ten or more. This sequence joins TRBV6-2 or TRBV6-3 and TRBJ2-7, with 7 bases that match TRBD1. There are 17 residues in the CDR3. Germline V gene lookup returns CDR1 MNHEY and CDR2 SVGEGT. Trimming cost V 6 bases and J 0 bases; bases outside gene matches: 14. The CDR3 is CASRTLARQGHSYEQYF. The CDR3 region has the DNA TGTGCCAGCAGGACATTGGCCCGACAGGGCCACTCCTACGAGCAGTACTTC.

Many counts were recorded for this clonotype. The chain couples TRBV5-6 to TRBJ2-5; D is ambiguous. The V end was cut by 6 bases, the J end by 2 bases, with 11 bases between. Germline lookup yields CDR1 SGHDT and CDR2 YYEEEE. The CDR3 consists of 13 residues. The CDR3 bases are TGTGCCAGCACCCTACTCCCTCAAGAGACCCAGTACTTC. Amino acids: CASTLLPQETQYF.

Many counts were recorded for this clonotype. V usage is TRBV20-1 and J usage is TRBJ2-3; 7 bases are shared with TRBD2. The length of the CDR3 is 14 residues. Germline loops: CDR1 DFQATT, CDR2 SNEGSKA (reference sequence). V trimming: 3 bases; J trimming: 3 bases; junction bases outside the gene matches: 6. The CDR3 spells CSASPRERTDTQYF. In DNA form, the CDR3 reads TGCAGTGCTAGCCCGCGGGAGCGGACAGATACGCAGTATTTT.

The V call is TRBV19, the J call TRBJ2-2; TRBD1 or TRBD2 may be the D gene (5 bases each). Germline lookup yields CDR1 LNHDA and CDR2 SQIVND (reference sequence). The V gene lost 8 bases and the J gene lost 0 bases, with 16 bases spanning the gap. The length of the CDR3 is 16 residues. CDR3 sequence reads: CASCAPGRSNTGELFF. CDR3 in DNA: TGTGCCAGTTGCGCGCCGGGACGGTCGAACACCGGGGAGCTGTTTTTT.

Only one count was recorded for this clonotype. The chain combines TRBV7-2 with TRBJ1-1, with no clear D. V was trimmed by 4 bases and J by 7 bases, leaving 13 bases between them. The V gene's germline CDR1 is SGHTA and CDR2 FQGNSA. The CDR3 totals 13 residues. CDR3 protein: CASSSGPAREAFF. The CDR3, as DNA: TGTGCCAGCAGCTCCGGCCCCGCTCGTGAAGCTTTCTTT.

This clonotype was seen ten or more times. This chain uses TRBV7-3 with TRBJ1-1, with a tentative D call TRBD1 (5 bases). The germline gives CDR1 SGHTA, CDR2 FQGTGA. Between the trimmed V and J ends, which lost 1 base and 5 bases, there was a span of 17 bases. CDR3 length: 16 residues. In nucleotides, the CDR3 is TGTGCCAGCAGCTTAAGCCCCCCGGGGGTGACGACTGAAGCTTTCTTT. Translating it yields CASSLSPPGVTTEAFF.

This clonotype was counted many times. In DNA, the CDR3 is TGCGCCAGCAGCCACTGGGACAGCCTTACGAACACTGAAGCTTTCTTT. This codes for CASSHWDSLTNTEAFF. V gene TRBV4-1 combines with J gene TRBJ1-1; 7 bases match TRBD1. The CDR3 totals 16 residues. After removal of 3 bases from V and 1 base from J, the junction contained 8 bases not matched to a gene. The germline gives CDR1 MGHRA, CDR2 YSYEKL.

In its sample, this clonotype was seen once. The genes are TRBV6-2 or TRBV6-3 and TRBJ1-1; D gene ambiguous. CDR1 MNHEY and CDR2 SVGEGT come from the germline V gene. The CDR3 runs 11 residues. Between the trimmed V and J ends, which lost 2 bases and 6 bases, there was a span of 4 bases. Here the CDR3 reads CASSYSAEAFF. The CDR3 DNA reads TGTGCCAGCAGTTACAGCGCTGAAGCTTTCTTT.